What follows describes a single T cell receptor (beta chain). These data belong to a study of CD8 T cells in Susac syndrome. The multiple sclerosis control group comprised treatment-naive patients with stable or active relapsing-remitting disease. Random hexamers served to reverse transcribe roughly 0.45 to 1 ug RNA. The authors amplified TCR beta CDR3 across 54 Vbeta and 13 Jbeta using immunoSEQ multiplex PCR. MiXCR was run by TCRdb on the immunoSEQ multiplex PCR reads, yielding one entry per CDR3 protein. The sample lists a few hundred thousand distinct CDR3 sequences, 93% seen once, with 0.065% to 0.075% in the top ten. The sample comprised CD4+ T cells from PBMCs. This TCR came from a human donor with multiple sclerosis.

CDR3 sequence (DNA): TGTGCCTGGAATCATCTTATGTCCGGGGAGCTGTTTTTT. This sequence encodes CAWNHLMSGELFF. The chain has TRBV30 and TRBJ2-2; D is undetermined. Germline V gene sequence: CDR1 GTSNPN, CDR2 SVGIG (reference sequence). V lost 4 bases and J lost 6, with 12 bases in between. The CDR3 is made up of 13 amino acids.